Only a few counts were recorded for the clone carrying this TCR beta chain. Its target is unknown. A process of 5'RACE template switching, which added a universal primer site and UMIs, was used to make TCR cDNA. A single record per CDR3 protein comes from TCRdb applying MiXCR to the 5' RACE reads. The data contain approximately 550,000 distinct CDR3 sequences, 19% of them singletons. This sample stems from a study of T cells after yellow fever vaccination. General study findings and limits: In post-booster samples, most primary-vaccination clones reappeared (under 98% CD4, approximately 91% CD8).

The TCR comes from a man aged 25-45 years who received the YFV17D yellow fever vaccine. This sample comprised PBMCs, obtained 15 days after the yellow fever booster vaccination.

The CDR3 DNA is TGTGCCAGCAGTTACGAACTGACTAGCGGGAGCGGGCATGAGCAGTTCTTC. This sequence encodes CASSYELTSGSGHEQFF. The chain combines TRBV27 with TRBJ2-1; TRBD2 matches 12 bases. Germline V lookup: CDR1 MNHEY, CDR2 SMNVEV (reference sequence). The CDR3 length is 17 residues. V lost 4 bases and J lost 8; bases outside the gene matches: 12.